A single sample is the source of the 10 T cell receptor beta chains below, sequenced in a study of T cell responses to AZD1222 COVID-19 vaccine (dated by TCRdb to the early 2020s). Receptors were amplified or captured by the immunoSEQ multiplex PCR assay. Here the immuneACCESS table is served through TCRdb, limited to in-frame sequences with V and J called. Missing clones are a known gap in these copies; in checked studies unresolved V genes cover under half, and the rest lacks a known reason. The sample yields just over 95,000 clones; roughly nine tenths were counted once. The leading ten clones occupy around 3.5% of the sample. In light of the paper, this sample's time point label describes: baseline before first vaccination. Specimen: peripheral blood, collected on day 0 of AZD1222 vaccination. These receptors originate from an adult in good health.

The chain carries TRBV28 and TRBJ1-3; TRBD1 might be the D (5 bases). Trimming took 1 base from V and 1 from J, leaving 8 bases between them. Germline-derived CDR1 and CDR2 are MDHEN and SYDVKM. CDR3 length: 15 residues. The CDR3 here is CASSLSGSSGNTIYF. In DNA, the CDR3 is TGTGCCAGCAGTTTATCAGGGAGTTCTGGAAACACCATATATTTT.

On this clone: Different DNA sequences within this sample yield the same CDR3. V gene TRBV5-6 combines with J gene TRBJ1-2; 7 positions match TRBD1. This CDR3 has 14 amino acids. Per germline, CDR1 SGHDT and CDR2 YYEEEE. The ends lost 0 bases at V and 4 bases at J; junction bases unmatched: 3. In DNA form, the CDR3 reads TGTGCCAGCAGCTTGGGCCAGGGGGGCTATGGCTACACCTTC. Encoded protein: CASSLGQGGYGYTF. The entire variable domain, with the rest obtained from reference TRBV5-6 and TRBJ1-2, is as follows: DAGVTQSPTHLIKTRGQQVTLRCSPKSGHDTVSWYQQALGQGPQFIFQYYEEEERQRGNFPDRFSGHQFPNYSSELNVNALLLGDSALYLCASSLGQGGYGYTFGSGTRLTVV.

This clone was counted only a few times. J is TRBJ1-4 and V is TRBV3-1 (or the pseudogene TRBV3-2), with 7 bases lining up with TRBD1. Germline V gene lookup returns CDR1 LGHDT and CDR2 YNNKEL (reference sequence). The ends lost 0 bases at V and 4 bases at J; junction bases unmatched: 5. The CDR3 sequence is 16 residues long. This chain's CDR3 is CASSQDLGTVNEKLFF. The DNA for the CDR3 is TGTGCCAGCAGCCAAGATCTTGGGACAGTTAATGAAAAACTGTTTTTT.

The rearrangement links TRBV5-1 to TRBJ1-2, with 7 bases lining up with TRBD1. Trimming at V came to 4 bases and at J to 4 bases, leaving 13 bases not matched to a gene. In germline, CDR1 is SGHRS, CDR2 YFSETQ. CDR3 size: 16 residues. The CDR3 spells CASSPGGRGTAYGYTF. For the CDR3, the DNA is TGCGCCAGCAGCCCTGGAGGTAGGGGGACAGCCTATGGCTACACCTTC.

The chain uses TRBV18 and TRBJ1-4; 7 bases fit TRBD1. This CDR3 spans 15 amino acids. Germline V gene lookup returns CDR1 KGHSH and CDR2 LQKENI. V shed 3 bases, J shed 7 bases, and the junction held 8 bases outside the gene matches. CDR3 nucleotide sequence: TGTGCCAGCTCACCCGACAGGGAAGGGGGTGAAAAACTGTTTTTT. Translating it yields CASSPDREGGEKLFF.

This chain connects TRBV6-6 to TRBJ1-2, with TRBD1 identical over 8 bases. The V gene's germline CDR1 is MNHNY and CDR2 SVGAGI (reference sequence). The V and J ends lost 2 bases and 8 bases, in that order; junction bases with no gene match: 4. CDR3 length: 13 amino acids. The CDR3 reads CASSYPGQEGYTF. Here the CDR3 DNA reads TGTGCCAGCAGTTACCCGGGACAGGAGGGCTACACCTTC.

The V and J genes are TRBV20-1 and TRBJ2-7; D unresolved. Germline V gives CDR1 DFQATT, CDR2 SNEGSKA (reference sequence). Trimming took 3 bases from V and 2 from J, leaving 11 bases between them. The CDR3 loop spans 13 amino acids. CDR3: CSASPGLPYEQYF. The CDR3 DNA sequence: TGCAGTGCTAGTCCCGGGCTCCCCTACGAGCAGTACTTC.

V usage is TRBV6-5 and J usage is TRBJ2-1; D is undetermined. V was clipped by 6 bases and J by 0 bases, with 9 bases between them. The CDR3 sequence is 14 residues long. CDR1 is MNHEY, CDR2 SVGAGI, per germline. The CDR3 sequence: CASRGYYSYNEQFF. CDR3 DNA sequence: TGTGCCAGCAGGGGTTACTACTCCTACAATGAGCAGTTCTTC.

The chain links TRBV4-1 to TRBJ2-2; TRBD1 aligns across 7 bases. Germline-derived CDR1 and CDR2 are MGHRA and YSYEKL. The V gene end was trimmed by 2 bases and the J gene end by 6 bases; junction bases not matched to a gene: 0. The CDR3 loop spans 13 amino acids. The CDR3 protein is CASSQRGPGELFF. The DNA of the CDR3 is TGCGCCAGCAGCCAAAGGGGGCCCGGGGAGCTGTTTTTT.

This clone has only a few counts. J is TRBJ2-7 and V is TRBV6-6; TRBD1 or TRBD2 may be the D gene (5 bases each). CDR1 and CDR2 from the germline V gene are MNHNY and SVGAGI (reference sequence). Trimming removed 5 bases from V and 5 bases from J, with 25 bases in between. The CDR3 runs to 17 residues. The DNA for the CDR3 is TGTGCCAGCAGTCTCACTCCGGGGACGAGGGCGTCCCACGAGCAGTACTTC. It codes for CASSLTPGTRASHEQYF.